These T cell receptor beta chains were read from a single sample in a study of blood T cells in healthy people across ages. MiXCR, run by TCRdb on the 5' RACE reads, gives a single entry per CDR3 protein. The sample holds about 770,000 distinct CDR3 sequences, 44% seen once. The sample was blood. These receptors were collected from a man between 60 and 75 years old in good health. Both conserved end residues are part of each CDR3. Each record gives: clone size, D gene, J gene, V gene, CDR3 DNA, CDR3 protein. D genes are given only for firm matches. Size is stated for part of the rows, as once, few or many counts, or as a class when the clone is expanded.

>few|.|TRBJ2-3|TRBV4-3
TGCGCCAGCAGCCAAAAAATCTGGGATACGCAGTATTTT
CASSQKIWDTQYF
>.|TRBD2|TRBJ2-2|TRBV7-2
TGTGCCAGCAGCTTAGTTAGCGGGGTGGCCGGGGAGCTGTTTTTT
CASSLVSGVAGELFF
>.|.|TRBJ1-1|TRBV29-1
TGCAGCGTTGAACTCTGGGGATCGATCACTGAAGCTTTCTTT
CSVELWGSITEAFF
>many|TRBD2|TRBJ2-7|TRBV6-2/TRBV6-3
TGTGCCAGCAGTCCGCTAGCGGGGGGATACGAGCAGTACTTC
CASSPLAGGYEQYF
>once|TRBD2|TRBJ2-2|TRBV29-1
TGCAGCGTCGCAGCCGGGACTAGTCCCGGGGAGCTGTTTTTT
CSVAAGTSPGELFF
>few|TRBD1|TRBJ2-1|TRBV10-1
TGCGCCAGCAGCCCCTCGACAGGGATCAATGAGCAGTTCTTC
CASSPSTGINEQFF
>.|TRBD1|TRBJ1-2|TRBV5-1
TGCGCCAGCAGCTCTCAACAGGGGACCGATGGCTACACCTTC
CASSSQQGTDGYTF
>few|.|TRBJ2-6|TRBV10-2
TGCGCCAGCAGTGAGCGTAGGGCTGGGGCCAACGTCCTGACTTTC
CASSERRAGANVLTF
>.|TRBD2|TRBJ2-1|TRBV11-2
TGTGCCAGCAGCTCCTACGGGACTAGCGGGGTTTTTACGCAGTTCTTC
CASSSYGTSGVFTQFF
>.|TRBD1|TRBJ1-2|TRBV5-1
TGCGCCAGCAGCTCCGGGACAGGGGCGGTTTATGGCTACACCTTC
CASSSGTGAVYGYTF
>few|.|TRBJ2-5|TRBV15
TGTGCCACCAGCAGGGTAGGAGAAGAGACCCAGTACTTC
CATSRVGEETQYF
>few|TRBD2|TRBJ2-1|TRBV20-1
TGCAGTGCTAAGAGCGGGGCCCTTTTGAATGAGCAGTTCTTC
CSAKSGALLNEQFF
>.|TRBD1|TRBJ2-5|TRBV6-2/TRBV6-3
TGTGCCAGCAACGACAGGGGACGCCAAGAGACCCAGTACTTC
CASNDRGRQETQYF
>.|.|TRBJ1-2|TRBV10-3
TGTGCCATCAGTGATCCAAGTGGGTACTATGGCTACACCTTC
CAISDPSGYYGYTF
>.|.|TRBJ2-5|TRBV5-5
TGTGCCAGCAGCTTGAACGGACGGATCCAAGAGACCCAGTACTTC
CASSLNGRIQETQYF
>many|TRBD2|TRBJ2-5|TRBV10-3
TGTGCCATCAGTGCCCTAGCGGGGATAGAGACCCAGTACTTC
CAISALAGIETQYF
>.|TRBD2|TRBJ2-1|TRBV10-2
TGCGCCAGCAGAGGACTAGCGGGGCCCTGGAATGAGCAGTTCTTC
CASRGLAGPWNEQFF
>.|.|TRBJ1-1|TRBV5-6
TGTGCCAGCAGCTTGGCAATGGGGAACACTGAAGCTTTCTTT
CASSLAMGNTEAFF
>.|TRBD2|TRBJ2-2|TRBV7-9
TGTGCCAGCAGCTTGCGACTAGCGGGGGATAACACCGGGGAGCTGTTTTTT
CASSLRLAGDNTGELFF
>.|TRBD2|TRBJ2-5|TRBV20-1
TGCAGTGCTACCCGGACTAGCGGGCGGTGGGGCCAAGAGACCCAGTACTTC
CSATRTSGRWGQETQYF
>few|.|TRBJ2-1|TRBV28
TGTGCCAGCAGTTTATGGGGTCGTGGCGGCCACAATGAGCAGTTCTTC
CASSLWGRGGHNEQFF
>.|.|TRBJ2-3|TRBV9
TGTGCCAGCAGCACCAACACGGATACGCAGTATTTT
CASSTNTDTQYF
>.|.|TRBJ1-3|TRBV7-2
TGTGCCAGCAGCTTAGAAGGGCCGGCTGGAAACACCATATTTTTT
CASSLEGPAGNTIFF
>.|TRBD2|TRBJ2-1|TRBV6-1
TGTGCCAGCAGCCCGGGACTAGCGGGACCGAGCTCCTACAATGAGCAGTTCTTC
CASSPGLAGPSSYNEQFF
>.|TRBD1|TRBJ2-7|TRBV5-1
TGCGCCAGCAGCAAAGGACAGGGGGCGACTTTGGCCTACGAGCAGTACTTC
CASSKGQGATLAYEQYF
>few|.|TRBJ2-5|TRBV24-1
TGTGCCACCAGTGACCCCTCTAGGGAGACCCAGTACTTC
CATSDPSRETQYF
>few|.|TRBJ2-3|TRBV12-3/TRBV12-4
TGTGCCACCACAAGGGGGGGTACAGATACGCAGTATTTT
CATTRGGTDTQYF
>many|.|TRBJ2-3|TRBV18
TGTGCCAGCGCACCAGGGGCAGATACGCAGTATTTT
CASAPGADTQYF
>.|TRBD1|TRBJ1-2|TRBV4-3
TGCGCCAGCAGCCAAGTCAAGGGGGACAGCTACTATGGCTACACCTTC
CASSQVKGDSYYGYTF
>.|TRBD2|TRBJ2-1|TRBV5-6
TGTGCCAGCAGCAACAATCTAGGACTAGATGTCGAGACCCAGTTCTTC
CASSNNLGLDVETQFF
>.|.|TRBJ2-1|TRBV18
TGTGCCAGCTCACCGGTCATTTTGGGGCACAATGAGCAGTTCTTC
CASSPVILGHNEQFF
>.|.|TRBJ2-5|TRBV24-1
TGTGCCACCAGTGATTGGGGGGCCGGGGAGACCCAGTACTTC
CATSDWGAGETQYF
>few|.|TRBJ2-3|TRBV5-5
TGTGCCAGCAGCGTATCCGCTAGCTACACAGATACGCAGTATTTT
CASSVSASYTDTQYF
>.|.|TRBJ1-2|TRBV5-6
TGTGCCAGCAGCTGGGCGCATGGCTACACCTTC
CASSWAHGYTF
>many|.|TRBJ2-5|TRBV4-1
TGCGCCAGCAGCCCCCCAATACAAGAGACCCAGTACTTC
CASSPPIQETQYF
>once|.|TRBJ1-1|TRBV12-3/TRBV12-4
TGTGCCAGCAGTTTAAACAGCCGGACCACTGAAGCTTTCTTT
CASSLNSRTTEAFF
>.|TRBD1|TRBJ1-5|TRBV10-1
TGCGCCAGCAGTGAGTCCCTTGGACAGGGGATCAATCAGCCCCAGCATTTT
CASSESLGQGINQPQHF
>few|.|TRBJ2-1|TRBV6-2/TRBV6-3
TGTGCCAGCAGTTACTCGACTCAGGGTGGGGAGCAGTTCTTC
CASSYSTQGGEQFF
>.|.|TRBJ1-1|TRBV20-1
TGCAGTGCTAGACACCTAGGGGGTTGGACTGAAGCTTTCTTT
CSARHLGGWTEAFF
>.|.|TRBJ2-1|TRBV6-5
TGTGCCAGCAGTTACTCCGGAGAGGGGAACAATGAGCAGTTCTTC
CASSYSGEGNNEQFF
>.|TRBD1|TRBJ1-6|TRBV20-1
TGCAGTACTAGACCCCCCGGGACAGCGGAGTCACCCCTCCACTTT
CSTRPPGTAESPLHF
>.|.|TRBJ1-2|TRBV7-2
TGTGCCAACAGCTTAGAACGGGACTCTAGCTATGGCTACACCTTC
CANSLERDSSYGYTF
>.|.|TRBJ2-3|TRBV9
TGTGCCAGCAGCGGGGACCGGGACTTATACACAGATACGCAGTATTTT
CASSGDRDLYTDTQYF
>few|.|TRBJ2-3|TRBV29-1
TGCAGCGTTGAAAGTGGAAGCACAGATACGCAGTATTTT
CSVESGSTDTQYF
>few|.|TRBJ1-2|TRBV7-9
TGTGCCAGCAGCTTCCCGACAGACGCTTCCTATGGCTACACCTTC
CASSFPTDASYGYTF
>.|TRBD2|TRBJ2-3|TRBV4-3
TGCGCCAGCAGCCAAGTCCCCTCCAGCGGGGGGACCCTTGGTACGCAGTATTTT
CASSQVPSSGGTLGTQYF
>few|TRBD2|TRBJ2-3|TRBV20-1
TGCAGTGCTCCGGGACTAGCAAACACAGATACGCAGTATTTT
CSAPGLANTDTQYF
>many|.|TRBJ2-7|TRBV5-6
TGTGCCAGCAGCTTGCCGAACTACGAGCAGTACTTC
CASSLPNYEQYF
>few|.|TRBJ1-2|TRBV20-1
TGCAGTGCTTGGACAGACCGGGAAGGCTACACCTTC
CSAWTDREGYTF
>.|.|TRBJ2-5|TRBV12-3/TRBV12-4
TGTGCCAGCAGTTTGGTTGCAGCTACCGTAGAGACCCAGTACTTC
CASSLVAATVETQYF
>few|.|TRBJ1-5|TRBV21-1
TGTGCCACCCCTCCGGGTCAGCCCCAGCATTTT
CATPPGQPQHF
>once|.|TRBJ2-5|TRBV30
TGTGCCTGGAGAACTAGGGATCAAGAGACCCAGTACTTC
CAWRTRDQETQYF
>.|.|TRBJ2-7|TRBV21-1
TGTGCCAGCAGCAAATCCACCCGGGACTGGATTTCTTACGAGCAGTACTTC
CASSKSTRDWISYEQYF